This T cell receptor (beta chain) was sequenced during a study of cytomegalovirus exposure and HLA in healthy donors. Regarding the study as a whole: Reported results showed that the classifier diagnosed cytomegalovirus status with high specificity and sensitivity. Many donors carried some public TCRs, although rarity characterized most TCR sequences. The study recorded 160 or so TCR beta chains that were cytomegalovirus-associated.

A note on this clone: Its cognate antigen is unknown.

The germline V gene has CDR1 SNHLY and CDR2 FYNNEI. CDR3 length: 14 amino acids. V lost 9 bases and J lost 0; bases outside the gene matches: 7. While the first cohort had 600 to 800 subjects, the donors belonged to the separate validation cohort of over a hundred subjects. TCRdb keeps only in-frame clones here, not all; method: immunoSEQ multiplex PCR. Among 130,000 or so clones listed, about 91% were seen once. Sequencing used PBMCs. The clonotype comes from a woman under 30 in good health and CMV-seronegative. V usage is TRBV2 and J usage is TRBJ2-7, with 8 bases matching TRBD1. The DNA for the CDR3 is TGTGCCAGAACTAGGACAGGGAACTCCTACGAGCAGTACTTC. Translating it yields CARTRTGNSYEQYF.